The rows below give T cell receptor beta chains drawn from one sample of a study of blood T cell repertoires in COVID-19. Only in-frame clones appear in the TCRdb table, and some are missing; sequencing was by immunoSEQ multiplex PCR. Counted here are 50,000 to 75,000 clones, 73% occurring once; the ten biggest clones make up 18%. The sequenced sample consisted of peripheral blood. The receptors were sampled from a woman aged 45-59 years with active or convalescent COVID-19. Both conserved end residues are part of each CDR3. Each record gives: J gene, clone size, V gene, CDR3 protein. For some rows the clone size is stated as once, few or many, or as a class when expanded; others skip it.

j_gene: TRBJ2-2; abundance: -; v_gene: TRBV5-1; CDR3aa: CASSLTRGGTGELFF
j_gene: TRBJ2-1; abundance: -; v_gene: TRBV2; CDR3aa: CASRTGTSVYNEQFF
j_gene: TRBJ2-1; abundance: once; v_gene: TRBV27; CDR3aa: CASSWTSGSFYNEQFF
j_gene: TRBJ2-5; abundance: -; v_gene: TRBV19; CDR3aa: CASSKRLAGVSYQETQYF
j_gene: TRBJ2-7; abundance: few; v_gene: TRBV5-1; CDR3aa: CASSLGGGRGQDEQYF
j_gene: TRBJ1-1; abundance: few; v_gene: TRBV4-1; CDR3aa: CASRERTAGVGTEAFF
j_gene: TRBJ2-3; abundance: -; v_gene: TRBV19; CDR3aa: CASSSRGTPDTQYF
j_gene: TRBJ2-2; abundance: -; v_gene: TRBV18; CDR3aa: CASSPRARVRTGELFF
j_gene: TRBJ2-2; abundance: -; v_gene: TRBV28; CDR3aa: CASTPLRFQNTGELFF
j_gene: TRBJ1-2; abundance: -; v_gene: TRBV30; CDR3aa: CAWAYMGQYGYTF
j_gene: TRBJ2-1; abundance: -; v_gene: TRBV21-1; CDR3aa: CASSNGGGDNEQFF
j_gene: TRBJ2-2; abundance: -; v_gene: TRBV28; CDR3aa: CASRVPAGDTGELFF
j_gene: TRBJ2-7; abundance: -; v_gene: TRBV19; CDR3aa: CASEGQPLYGRQYF
j_gene: TRBJ2-2; abundance: -; v_gene: TRBV19; CDR3aa: CASRPGWVGELFF
j_gene: TRBJ1-1; abundance: few; v_gene: TRBV28; CDR3aa: CASSTPGQGKAEAFF
j_gene: TRBJ2-2; abundance: -; v_gene: TRBV7-9; CDR3aa: CASSLVAGGGTGELFF
j_gene: TRBJ1-2; abundance: -; v_gene: TRBV19; CDR3aa: CASSIEAGPRVGYTF
j_gene: TRBJ1-4; abundance: -; v_gene: TRBV5-5; CDR3aa: CASSLGGTGNEKLFF
j_gene: TRBJ1-2; abundance: -; v_gene: TRBV7-9; CDR3aa: CASSAQGPSSGYTF
j_gene: TRBJ2-5; abundance: -; v_gene: TRBV5-1; CDR3aa: CASTRQSQETQYF
j_gene: TRBJ2-3; abundance: -; v_gene: TRBV28; CDR3aa: CASTPGGQGTDTQYF
j_gene: TRBJ2-3; abundance: -; v_gene: TRBV3-1/TRBV3-2; CDR3aa: CASSQAGGPRDTQYF
j_gene: TRBJ2-7; abundance: -; v_gene: TRBV10-3; CDR3aa: CAISESPWRGRANNEQYF
j_gene: TRBJ2-1; abundance: -; v_gene: TRBV7-2; CDR3aa: CASSLRANYNEQFF
j_gene: TRBJ2-3; abundance: -; v_gene: TRBV5-1; CDR3aa: CASSLATSADTQYF
j_gene: TRBJ1-6; abundance: -; v_gene: TRBV5-1; CDR3aa: CASSLGGQGDSPLHF
j_gene: TRBJ2-7; abundance: -; v_gene: TRBV2; CDR3aa: CASRRTSGTSYEQYF
j_gene: TRBJ2-7; abundance: once; v_gene: TRBV5-1; CDR3aa: CASTSHGRLGEQYF
j_gene: TRBJ2-3; abundance: once; v_gene: TRBV27; CDR3aa: CASSWDRAGGTDTQYF
j_gene: TRBJ1-1; abundance: -; v_gene: TRBV2; CDR3aa: CATRTPTEAFF
j_gene: TRBJ1-5; abundance: few; v_gene: TRBV27; CDR3aa: CASSLGQTNQPQHF
j_gene: TRBJ2-3; abundance: -; v_gene: TRBV3-1/TRBV3-2; CDR3aa: CASSQARGRTDTQYF
j_gene: TRBJ2-7; abundance: many; v_gene: TRBV28; CDR3aa: CASIAGGPAYEQYF